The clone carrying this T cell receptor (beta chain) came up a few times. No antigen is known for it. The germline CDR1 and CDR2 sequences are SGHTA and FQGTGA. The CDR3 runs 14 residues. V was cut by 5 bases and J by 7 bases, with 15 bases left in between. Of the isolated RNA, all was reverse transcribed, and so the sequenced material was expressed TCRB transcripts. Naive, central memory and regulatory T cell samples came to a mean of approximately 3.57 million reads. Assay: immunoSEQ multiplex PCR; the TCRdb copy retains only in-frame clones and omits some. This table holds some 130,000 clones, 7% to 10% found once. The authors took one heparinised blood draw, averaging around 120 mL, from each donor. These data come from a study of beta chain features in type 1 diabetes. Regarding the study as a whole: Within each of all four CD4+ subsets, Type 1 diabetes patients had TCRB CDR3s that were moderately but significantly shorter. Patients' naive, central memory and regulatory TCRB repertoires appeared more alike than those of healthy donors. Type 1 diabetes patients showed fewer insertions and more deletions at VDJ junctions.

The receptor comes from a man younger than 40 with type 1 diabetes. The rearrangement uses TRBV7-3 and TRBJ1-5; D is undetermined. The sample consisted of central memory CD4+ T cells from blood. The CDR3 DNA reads TGTGCCAGCAGCCACTCCGAAAGCCGGCAGCCCCAGCATTTT. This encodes CASSHSESRQPQHF.